A single sample is the source of the 30 T cell receptor beta chains below, sequenced in a study of CD8 T cells in Susac syndrome. The RNA, about 0.5 to 1 ug, was put through reverse transcription using random hexamers. TCRdb re-analysed the immunoSEQ multiplex PCR reads in MiXCR, keeping a single row per CDR3 protein. The table has about 430,000 distinct CDR3 sequences, roughly 85% seen once. The source material was CD8+ T cells from PBMCs. The receptor source for this set is a human donor with multiple sclerosis.

The rearrangement joins TRBV5-4 to TRBJ2-7; D perhaps matches TRBD2 (6 bases). The V gene lost 0 bases and the J gene lost 1 base, with 14 bases spanning the gap. Germline CDR1 reads SGHNT; CDR2 reads YYREEE (reference sequence). The CDR3 loop spans 16 amino acids. The CDR3 spells CASSLGGRERSYEQYF. The CDR3 bases are TGTGCCAGCAGCTTGGGGGGCCGGGAGCGGTCCTACGAGCAGTACTTC.

This clonotype has only a few counts. The genes are TRBV6-1 and TRBJ2-7; TRBD1 agrees at 7 bases. The CDR3 contains 14 residues. Germline V CDR1 and CDR2: MNHNS, SASEGT. The V gene end was trimmed by 5 bases and the J gene end by 0 bases; junction bases not matched to a gene: 4. Here the CDR3 reads CASSIGTDSYEQYF. CDR3 sequence (DNA): TGTGCCAGCAGTATCGGGACAGACTCCTACGAGCAGTACTTC.

The CDR3 DNA sequence: TGTGCCAGCAGTGAATGGCGGGCCGAGCAGTACTTC. Encoded protein: CASSEWRAEQYF. The chain links TRBV2 to TRBJ2-7, with D perhaps TRBD2 (5 bases). The V end lost 2 bases, the J end lost 6 bases, and 8 bases lay between the germline ends. CDR3 length: 12 amino acids. The V gene's germline CDR1 is SNHLY and CDR2 FYNNEI.

V and J are TRBV27 and TRBJ2-4, with TRBD1 matching over 10 bases. Trimming cost V 5 bases and J 1 base; bases outside gene matches: 8. The CDR3 is 17 amino acids. Germline-derived CDR1 and CDR2 are MNHEY and SMNVEV (reference sequence). Written as DNA, the CDR3 is TGTGCCAGCAGTCTCACGGGACAGGGGATGGCCAAAAACATTCAGTACTTC. Encoded protein: CASSLTGQGMAKNIQYF.

The gene calls are TRBV20-1 and TRBJ2-1; 7 bases line up with TRBD2. J was trimmed by 10 bases and V by 4 bases; bases with no gene match: 19. Per germline, CDR1 DFQATT and CDR2 SNEGSKA (reference sequence). There are 16 residues in the CDR3. CDR3 sequence reads: CSATDNGGSTEWEQFF. CDR3 coding DNA: TGCAGTGCTACAGATAATGGCGGGAGCACCGAATGGGAGCAGTTCTTC.

This sequence joins TRBV7-8 and TRBJ1-4; D remains ambiguous. Germline lookup yields CDR1 SGHVS and CDR2 FQNEAQ. V was pared by 3 bases and J by 5 bases, with 13 bases between. This CDR3 is 15 amino acids long. The CDR3 sequence is CASSFLGQGNEKLFF. CDR3 coding DNA: TGTGCCAGCAGCTTCCTTGGGCAAGGGAATGAAAAACTGTTTTTT.

The CDR3 bases are TGTGCCAGCGTACCACAGGGGGCCTACGAGCAGTACTTC. This gives the protein CASVPQGAYEQYF. The genes are TRBV7-9 and TRBJ2-7; TRBD1 aligns across 8 bases. The germline V gene has CDR1 SEHNR and CDR2 FQNEAQ (reference sequence). This CDR3 spans 13 amino acids. The V segment lost 8 bases and the J segment 2 bases; nucleotides outside the gene matches: 5.

V and J are TRBV20-1 and TRBJ1-1, with D tentatively TRBD1 (6 bases). The CDR3 loop spans 13 amino acids. In germline, CDR1 is DFQATT, CDR2 SNEGSKA (reference sequence). V lost 3 bases to trimming and J lost 1 base, with 9 bases between them. The CDR3 nucleotides are TGCAGTGCTAGCGGGGGCGAGAACACTGAAGCTTTCTTT. Amino acid sequence: CSASGGENTEAFF.

This clonotype was seen a single time. The chain carries TRBV7-9 and TRBJ1-1; TRBD1 is a possible D gene (5 bases). Germline lookup yields CDR1 SEHNR and CDR2 FQNEAQ (reference sequence). The V end lost 5 bases, the J end lost 8 bases, and 12 bases lay between the germline ends. The CDR3 totals 12 residues. CDR3 in DNA: TGTGCCAGCAGCCATCGAGGGGCAGAAGCTTTCTTT. Residues: CASSHRGAEAFF.

This chain connects TRBV5-1 to TRBJ2-2, with 10 bases that match TRBD1. The CDR3 runs to 19 residues. V gave up 0 bases and J gave up 6 bases; unmatched junction bases: 14. Germline loops: CDR1 SGHRS, CDR2 YFSETQ. CDR3 protein: CASSLVGQGEEKFAGELFF. CDR3 nucleotides: TGCGCCAGCAGCTTGGTTGGACAGGGGGAAGAAAAGTTCGCCGGGGAGCTGTTTTTT.

The CDR3 sequence: CAPPTHGTQYF. Here the CDR3 DNA reads TGTGCCCCCCCCACACACGGTACGCAGTATTTT. The chain employs TRBV6-4 and TRBJ2-3; D remains ambiguous. The CDR3 consists of 11 residues. Germline V gives CDR1 MRHNA, CDR2 SNTAGT. V gave up 11 bases and J gave up 8 bases, with 14 bases separating them.

This chain links TRBV27 with TRBJ2-5; 12 nucleotides agree with TRBD2. There are 15 residues in the CDR3. With V trimmed by 4 bases and J by 10 bases, 10 bases remained unmatched. Germline loops: CDR1 MNHEY, CDR2 SMNVEV (reference sequence). CDR3 bases: TGTGCCAGCAGTTGGGGACTAGCGGGCTTGTATGGCCAGTACTTC. Translation: CASSWGLAGLYGQYF.

V usage is TRBV11-2 and J usage is TRBJ2-7; TRBD2 might be the D (6 bases). This CDR3 region has 15 residues. The germline V gene has CDR1 SGHAT and CDR2 FQNNGV. Deletions cut 5 bases from V and 3 bases from J, with 17 bases between. This CDR3 is CASSPGRDLDYEQYF. The CDR3 region has the DNA TGTGCCAGCAGCCCCGGTCGGGACTTAGACTACGAGCAGTACTTC.

This clonotype was observed once. The chain couples TRBV27 to TRBJ1-2; tentatively, D is TRBD1 (5 bases). Germline V CDR1 and CDR2: MNHEY, SMNVEV (reference sequence). V lost 0 bases, J lost 4 bases, and 9 bases lay in between. The CDR3 contains 14 residues. CDR3 loop: CASSLSGTRYGYTF. DNA of the CDR3: TGTGCCAGCAGTTTATCAGGGACCCGCTATGGCTACACCTTC.

This clonotype was counted a single time. The V and J genes are TRBV27 and TRBJ2-5; 11 positions match TRBD1. This CDR3 spans 14 amino acids. Germline CDR1 MNHEY, CDR2 SMNVEV (reference sequence). V lost 6 bases to trimming and J lost 7 bases; unmatched junction nucleotides: 7. Written as DNA, the CDR3 is TGTGCCAGCAGCCGGGACAGGGGGGCAGGGACCCAGTACTTC. It encodes CASSRDRGAGTQYF.

This clonotype has a handful of counts. J is TRBJ1-5 and V is TRBV6-5, with D unresolved. Trimming removed 2 bases at V and 3 bases at J, with 8 bases between. The V gene's germline CDR1 is MNHEY and CDR2 SVGAGI. The CDR3 consists of 14 residues. The CDR3: CASSYGPNNQPQHF. The CDR3 DNA reads as TGTGCCAGCAGTTACGGGCCGAACAATCAGCCCCAGCATTTT.

In its sample, this clonotype was seen once. The V call is TRBV10-3, the J call TRBJ2-1; D is uncertain. The CDR3 extends over 13 amino acids. Trimming took 0 bases from V and 9 from J, leaving 9 bases between them. Germline values: CDR1 ENHRY, CDR2 SYGVKD. CDR3 loop: CAISESKVGEQFF. The CDR3 nucleotides read TGTGCCATCAGTGAGTCGAAGGTGGGTGAGCAGTTCTTC.

V is TRBV5-6 and J is TRBJ2-2; D ambiguous. V gave up 0 bases and J gave up 2 bases, with 11 bases separating them. This CDR3 region has 16 residues. Germline V CDR1 and CDR2: SGHDT, YYEEEE. Written as DNA, the CDR3 is TGTGCCAGCAGCTTGGTACCGACCTTCAACACCGGGGAGCTGTTTTTT. It codes for CASSLVPTFNTGELFF.

The J gene is TRBJ2-7, the V gene TRBV3-1, with 9 nucleotides matching TRBD1. Trimming cost V 5 bases and J 4 bases; bases outside gene matches: 6. The CDR3 sequence is 14 residues long. CDR1 is LGHDT, CDR2 YNNKEL, per germline (reference sequence). The CDR3 loop is CASSGDREVYEQYF. The DNA of the CDR3 is TGTGCCAGCAGCGGGGACAGGGAGGTTTACGAGCAGTACTTC.

CDR3: CASSQVAQPGELFF. CDR3 bases: TGTGCCAGCAGCCAAGTTGCTCAGCCCGGGGAGCTGTTTTTT. The chain is built from TRBV4-2 and TRBJ2-2, with D unresolved. Germline V gene data show CDR1 as LGHNA and CDR2 as YNFKEQ. V lost 1 base to trimming and J lost 6 bases, with 9 bases between them. CDR3 length equals 14 residues.

The V gene is TRBV27, the J gene TRBJ1-4, with TRBD1 identical over 7 bases. CDR1 and CDR2 from the germline V gene are MNHEY and SMNVEV (reference sequence). The CDR3 has 14 amino acids. V shed 6 bases and J 5 bases; nucleotides not matched to a gene: 6. The CDR3 DNA reads TGTGCCAGCAGACCCGGGACAGAAAATGAAAAACTGTTTTTT. As protein: CASRPGTENEKLFF.

The chain combines TRBV7-8 with TRBJ2-7; a weak D match, TRBD2 (7 bases). The CDR3 totals 15 residues. V was trimmed by 6 bases and J by 6 bases, leaving 21 bases between them. Germline V lookup: CDR1 SGHVS, CDR2 FQNEAQ. The CDR3 nucleotides read TGTGCCAGCAGTTCCGGGGGGCCGGGGAGTGGCGAGCAGTACTTC. Its protein is CASSSGGPGSGEQYF. The full variable domain, rest sourced from reference TRBV7-8 and TRBJ2-7, is GAGVSQSPRYKVAKRGQDVALRCDPISGHVSLFWYQQALGQGPEFLTYFQNEAQLDKSGLPSDRFFAERPEGSVSTLKIQRTQQEDSAVYLCASSSGGPGSGEQYFGPGTRLTVT.

The chain uses TRBV25-1 and TRBJ1-3, with 8 bases fitting TRBD1. Germline CDR1 MGHDK, CDR2 SYGVNS. This CDR3 is built from 11 residues. The J segment lost 8 bases and the V segment lost 6 bases, leaving 0 bases of the junction unmatched. This chain's CDR3 is CASRTGDTIYF. CDR3 sequence (DNA): TGTGCCAGCAGGACAGGGGACACCATATATTTT.

This chain uses TRBV29-1 with TRBJ1-1; no clear D gene. From germline, CDR1 is SQVTM and CDR2 ANQGSEA. The CDR3 length is 12 residues. Trimming left V 5 bases short and J 1 base short, with 8 bases between. CDR3 sequence reads: CSVRDQNTEAFF. The CDR3 DNA sequence: TGCAGCGTTCGTGACCAGAACACTGAAGCTTTCTTT.

The gene calls are TRBV27 and TRBJ2-7; D is unclear. Per germline, CDR1 MNHEY and CDR2 SMNVEV (reference sequence). Between the trimmed V and J ends, which lost 0 bases and 3 bases, there was a span of 9 bases. This CDR3 is 14 amino acids long. The CDR3 DNA follows: TGTGCCAGCAGTTTATCCGGCCTCAACTACGAGCAGTACTTC. It is translated as CASSLSGLNYEQYF.

The gene calls are TRBV29-1 and TRBJ2-7, with 7 bases identical to TRBD1. The CDR3 is 13 amino acids. Trimming removed 1 base from V and 5 bases from J; junction bases left unmatched: 5. Germline V gene data show CDR1 as SQVTM and CDR2 as ANQGSEA. CDR3 protein: CSVEAPTGDEQYF. CDR3 bases: TGCAGCGTTGAAGCCCCTACAGGGGACGAGCAGTACTTC.

The chain has TRBV11-3 and TRBJ2-4; either TRBD1 or TRBD2 may fit D (5 bases each). Trimming removed 1 base from V and 11 bases from J, with 15 bases in between. This CDR3 has 14 residues. Germline-derived CDR1 and CDR2 are SGHNT and YENEEA. CDR3 region: CASSLGGPGDVQYF. The CDR3 bases are TGTGCCAGCAGCTTAGGTGGGCCCGGGGACGTTCAGTACTTC.

The J gene is TRBJ1-1, the V gene TRBV6-5; D is possibly TRBD1 (5 bases). V shed 0 bases and J shed 0 bases, with 14 bases lying between them. Germline CDR1 and CDR2: MNHEY and SVGAGI. The CDR3 loop spans 17 amino acids. The CDR3 reads CASSYSWGGAMNTEAFF. Written as DNA, the CDR3 is TGTGCCAGCAGTTACTCTTGGGGGGGTGCAATGAACACTGAAGCTTTCTTT.

The rearrangement joins TRBV18 to TRBJ2-3; D may match TRBD1 or TRBD2 (5 bases each). V lost 7 bases and J 2 bases, leaving 13 bases between the germline ends. CDR3 length: 14 amino acids. Germline assignment: CDR1 KGHSH and CDR2 LQKENI. CDR3 bases: TGTGCCAGCTACTCCGGGGCGGACACAGATACGCAGTATTTT. The encoded protein is CASYSGADTDTQYF.

This CDR3 reads CASSYGQGPSTDTQYF. DNA of the CDR3: TGTGCCAGCAGCTACGGACAGGGCCCTAGCACAGATACGCAGTATTTT. The genes are TRBV11-2 and TRBJ2-3, with 8 bases fitting TRBD1. V shed 4 bases, J shed 0 bases, and the junction held 6 bases outside the gene matches. Germline loops: CDR1 SGHAT, CDR2 FQNNGV. The CDR3 runs to 16 residues.